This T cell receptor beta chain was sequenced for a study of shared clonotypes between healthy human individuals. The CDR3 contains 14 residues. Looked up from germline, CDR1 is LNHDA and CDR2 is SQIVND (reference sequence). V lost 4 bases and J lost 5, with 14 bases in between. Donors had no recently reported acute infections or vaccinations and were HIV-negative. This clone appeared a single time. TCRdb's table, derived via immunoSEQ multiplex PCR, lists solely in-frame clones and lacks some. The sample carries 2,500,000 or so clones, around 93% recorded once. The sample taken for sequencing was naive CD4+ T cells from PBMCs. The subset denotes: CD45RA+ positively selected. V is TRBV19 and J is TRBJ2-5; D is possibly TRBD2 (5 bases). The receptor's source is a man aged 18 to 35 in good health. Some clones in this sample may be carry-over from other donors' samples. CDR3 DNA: TGTGCCAGTAGTACTGGCGCCGGGGTGGAGACCCAGTACTTC. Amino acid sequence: CASSTGAGVETQYF.